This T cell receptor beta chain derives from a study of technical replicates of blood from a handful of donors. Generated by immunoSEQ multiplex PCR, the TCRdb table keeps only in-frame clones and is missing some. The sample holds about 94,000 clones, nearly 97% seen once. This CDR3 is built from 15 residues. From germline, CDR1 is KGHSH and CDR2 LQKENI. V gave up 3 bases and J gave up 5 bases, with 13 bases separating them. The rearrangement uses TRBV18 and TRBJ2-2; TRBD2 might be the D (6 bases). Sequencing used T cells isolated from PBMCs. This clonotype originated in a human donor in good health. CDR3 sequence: CASSPPGAPTGELFF. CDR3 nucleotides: TGTGCCAGCTCACCCCCGGGAGCTCCGACCGGGGAGCTGTTTTTT.